The 23 T cell receptor beta chains in this list originate from one sample, sequenced in a study of T cell repertoires in cytomegalovirus infection. TCRdb recomputed calls from the reads with MiXCR, one row per CDR3 protein. The table shows more than 350,000 distinct CDR3 sequences, with roughly 31% occurring only once. Sample: PBMCs. The receptors were sampled from a human donor in good health (CMV status not recorded). Some clones in this sample may be carry-over from other donors' samples.

This clonotype was counted many times. The J gene is TRBJ2-3, the V gene TRBV4-1, with TRBD1 matching over 9 bases. CDR1 MGHRA and CDR2 YSYEKL come from the germline V gene. The CDR3 has 16 amino acids. Unmatched junction bases numbered 10, after V lost 3 bases and J lost 6 bases. CDR3 bases: TGCGCCAGCAGCCACCCCTCCCGGGACAGGGACGATACGCAGTATTTT. As protein: CASSHPSRDRDDTQYF.

This clonotype was counted at least ten times. The chain couples TRBV4-3 to TRBJ2-7, with 8 bases aligning to TRBD1. Germline values: CDR1 LGHNA, CDR2 YSLEER. V shed 0 bases, J shed 9 bases, and the junction held 7 bases outside the gene matches. This CDR3 has 14 residues. This CDR3 reads CASSQEGTGTGQYF. The CDR3 nucleotides read TGCGCCAGCAGCCAAGAAGGGACAGGCACGGGGCAGTACTTC.

V and J are TRBV4-1 and TRBJ1-4; unclear D gene. This CDR3 spans 16 amino acids. Trimming stripped 1 base from V and 7 bases from J, with 16 bases between. The germline CDR1 and CDR2 sequences are MGHRA and YSYEKL. DNA for the CDR3: TGCGCCAGCAGCCAAGGTCTATCCGCCAAGGGTGAAAAACTGTTTTTT. Protein product: CASSQGLSAKGEKLFF.

As for this clonotype: An end of the junction differs from the germline gene, which may be a read error. The CDR3 nucleotides read TGCAGTGCTCGAGACGGACAGGGGCCCTCCTACAATGAGCAGTTCTTC. It encodes CSARDGQGPSYNEQFF. This rearrangement joins TRBV20-1 to TRBJ2-1, with 9 bases aligning to TRBD1. The CDR3 runs 16 residues. The V gene's germline CDR1 is DFQATT and CDR2 SNEGSKA (reference sequence).

The rearrangement uses TRBV10-3 and TRBJ2-2; D ambiguous. Germline assignment: CDR1 ENHRY and CDR2 SYGVKD. V lost 6 bases to trimming and J lost 4 bases, with 18 bases between them. The CDR3 contains 16 residues. The CDR3 is CAISPNIGSGTGELFF. As DNA, the CDR3 is TGTGCCATCAGCCCTAACATCGGCAGTGGCACCGGGGAGCTGTTTTTT.

The chain is built from TRBV11-2 and TRBJ2-7; D gene unclear. The CDR3 length is 14 residues. The germline gives CDR1 SGHAT, CDR2 FQNNGV. The V and J ends lost 5 bases and 0 bases respectively, with 11 bases between them. The CDR3 DNA reads as TGTGCCAGCAGCCTACGTCTTGCCTCCTACGAGCAGTACTTC. Protein sequence: CASSLRLASYEQYF.

A word on this clonotype: The missing conserved phenylalanine or tryptophan at the end of this CDR3 makes a read error likely. The genes are TRBV4-1 and TRBJ2-1; D remains unclear. This CDR3 is 15 amino acids long. V lost 0 bases and J 7 bases, leaving 13 bases between the germline ends. Germline V gene lookup returns CDR1 MGHRA and CDR2 YSYEKL. The CDR3 DNA reads TGCGCCAGCAGCCAAGATGGGTCAGTCCGAAATGAGCAGTTCTTG. Translated: CASSQDGSVRNEQFL.

This rearrangement joins TRBV7-9 to TRBJ1-5; D gene unclear. CDR3 length: 13 amino acids. Trimming took off 5 bases at V and 9 bases at J, with 14 bases between the two ends. Germline V gene sequence: CDR1 SEHNR, CDR2 FQNEAQ (reference sequence). The CDR3 is CASSPPVGWPQHF. Here the CDR3 DNA reads TGTGCCAGCAGCCCCCCAGTGGGGTGGCCCCAGCATTTT.

This clonotype was found a few times. V gene TRBV28 combines with J gene TRBJ2-5, with D tentatively TRBD1 or TRBD2 (5 bases each). Per the germline V gene, CDR1 is MDHEN and CDR2 is SYDVKM. This CDR3 has 15 amino acids. The V end was cut by 7 bases, the J end by 2 bases, with 17 bases between. The CDR3 DNA is TGTGCCAGCAACCGAGGGGACGGACAACAAGAGACCCAGTACTTC. Encoded protein: CASNRGDGQQETQYF.

This clonotype came up a few times. The V and J genes are TRBV23-1 and TRBJ1-5; 11 bases map to TRBD1. TRBV23-1 qualifies as an ORF whose function is uncertain. The V gene end was trimmed by 0 bases and the J gene end by 1 base; junction bases not matched to a gene: 2. The CDR3 runs 17 residues. This CDR3 is CASSQSDRGLSNQPQHF. The DNA for the CDR3 is TGCGCCAGCAGTCAATCGGACAGGGGGCTAAGCAATCAGCCCCAGCATTTT.

This sequence joins TRBV7-9 and TRBJ1-1, with D possibly TRBD1 on 5 matching bases. V was trimmed by 0 bases and J by 6 bases, leaving 17 bases between them. From germline, CDR1 is SEHNR and CDR2 FQNEAQ (reference sequence). The CDR3 consists of 16 residues. CDR3 nucleotides: TGTGCCAGCAGCTTAGCACCAGGGCGAAGTTACCCTGAAGCTTTCTTT. Its protein is CASSLAPGRSYPEAFF.

V and J are TRBV6-2 or TRBV6-3 and TRBJ2-1, with 7 bases fitting TRBD1. Germline CDR1 and CDR2: MNHEY and SVGEGT. The CDR3 has 14 residues. The junction had 7 bases not matched to a gene; V was cut back by 2 bases and J by 9 bases. DNA of the CDR3: TGTGCCAGCAGTTACACGACAGGGAGTAGTGAGCAGTTCTTC. Amino acid sequence: CASSYTTGSSEQFF.

This clonotype was observed a handful of times. The chain combines TRBV6-1 with TRBJ2-7; 9 nucleotides match TRBD1. The ends lost 6 bases at V and 5 bases at J; junction bases unmatched: 11. The CDR3 has 15 residues. CDR1 and CDR2 (germline): MNHNS, SASEGT. Here the CDR3 reads CASSPSGTGIDEQYF. DNA of the CDR3: TGTGCCAGCAGCCCTTCCGGGACAGGGATTGACGAGCAGTACTTC.

The J gene is TRBJ2-1, the V gene TRBV19; D may be TRBD1 (6 bases). The germline gives CDR1 LNHDA, CDR2 SQIVND (reference sequence). The CDR3 spans 14 residues. Trimming left V 10 bases short and J 5 bases short, with 18 bases between. For the CDR3, the DNA is TGTGCCACCGAGCCGGGACACCTCAACAATGAGCAGTTCTTC. Protein: CATEPGHLNNEQFF.

In regard to this clonotype: A junction end diverges from the germline sequence, so it may reflect a read error. This rearrangement joins TRBV28 to TRBJ1-2; D ambiguous. This CDR3 has 14 residues. CDR1 is MDHEN, CDR2 SYDVKM, per germline. Here the CDR3 DNA reads TGTGCCAGCAGTCTGACCCGGTGGGCCTATGGCTACAACTTC. Its protein is CASSLTRWAYGYNF.

This clonotype was observed a few times. V usage is TRBV23-1 and J usage is TRBJ2-1, with 11 bases aligning to TRBD2. TRBV23-1 is given ORF status, its function remaining uncertain. The CDR3 totals 21 residues. V lost 3 bases, J lost 4 bases, and 20 bases stayed unmatched. The CDR3 protein is CASSQSTSGGTPIHIYNEQFF. For the CDR3, the DNA is TGCGCCAGCAGTCAGTCCACTAGCGGGGGAACCCCGATCCACATATACAATGAGCAGTTCTTC.

This clonotype was found a few times. The chain has TRBV6-1 and TRBJ2-5, with D perhaps matching TRBD2 (6 bases). V gave up 2 bases and J gave up 3 bases, with 16 bases separating them. Germline CDR1 reads MNHNS; CDR2 reads SASEGT. The CDR3 extends over 16 amino acids. The CDR3 DNA sequence: TGTGCCAGCAGTGAAAACCCGGGGGTAGGGAAAGAGACCCAGTACTTC. This sequence encodes CASSENPGVGKETQYF.

The chain recombines TRBV4-1 with TRBJ2-7; the D is unclear. The CDR3 contains 15 residues. The V gene's germline CDR1 is MGHRA and CDR2 YSYEKL. The V gene lost 1 base and the J gene lost 6 bases, with 16 bases spanning the gap. The CDR3 DNA follows: TGCGCCAGCAGCCAAGGGGTAATTACGTCCGGCGAGCAGTACTTC. This gives the protein CASSQGVITSGEQYF.

As regards this clonotype: A read error may explain this, as a much larger clone is one base away. The V call is TRBV7-3, the J call TRBJ1-4; 8 nucleotides agree with TRBD1. This CDR3 is 17 amino acids long. With 2 bases clipped from V and 0 bases from J, the junction kept 5 bases outside the gene matches. Germline CDR1 is SGHTA and CDR2 is FQGTGA. The CDR3 coding sequence is TGTGCCAGCAGCTTAGGGGGACAGGCTCCAACTAATGAAAAACTGTTTTTT. Translation: CASSLGGQAPTNEKLFF. The full variable domain, with the rest looked up from reference TRBV7-3 and TRBJ1-4, is GAGVSQTPSNKVTEKGKYVELRCDPISGHTALYWYRQSLGQGPEFLIYFQGTGAADDSGLPNDRFFAVRPEGSVSTLKIQRTERGDSAVYLCASSLGGQAPTNEKLFFGSGTQLSVL.

This clonotype was observed a few times. The chain uses TRBV28 and TRBJ1-1, with TRBD1 matching over 10 bases. The CDR3 is 18 amino acids. The ends lost 1 base at V and 4 bases at J; junction bases unmatched: 12. Germline V gene lookup returns CDR1 MDHEN and CDR2 SYDVKM. CDR3 nucleotides: TGTGCCAGCAGTTTATACGTGTGGGACAGGGGAAGGGGCACTGAAGCTTTCTTT. Its protein is CASSLYVWDRGRGTEAFF.

The genes are TRBV5-6 and TRBJ2-5, with D possibly TRBD1 on 6 matching bases. The CDR3 has 13 amino acids. Looked up from germline, CDR1 is SGHDT and CDR2 is YYEEEE. Trimming took off 4 bases at V and 5 bases at J, with 12 bases between the two ends. The CDR3 DNA reads as TGTGCCAGCAGCCAACAGGGTGGGGAGACCCAGTACTTC. Translation gives CASSQQGGETQYF.

In its sample, this clonotype was seen many times. V is TRBV4-1 and J is TRBJ1-1; D remains unclear. Trimming shortened V by 0 bases and J by 2 bases, and 13 bases separated the two germline ends. CDR1 and CDR2 (germline): MGHRA, YSYEKL. This CDR3 contains 16 residues. CDR3 protein: CASSQDGDGENTEAFF. The CDR3 DNA reads as TGCGCCAGCAGCCAAGATGGAGACGGGGAAAACACTGAAGCTTTCTTT.

Of note for this clonotype: One end of the junction does not line up with germline, which may come from a read error. The chain links TRBV6-2 or TRBV6-3 to TRBJ2-7; 10 bases match TRBD2. Germline CDR1 reads MNHEY; CDR2 reads SVGEGT. The CDR3 runs to 17 residues. In DNA, the CDR3 is TGTGCCAGCAGTTACGGGGGGTCTAGCGGGAGTACCTACGAGCAGAACTTC. It yields the protein CASSYGGSSGSTYEQNF.